Listed below are T cell receptor beta chains from one sample, sequenced in a study of blood T cell repertoires in COVID-19. TCRdb keeps only in-frame clones here, not all; method: immunoSEQ multiplex PCR. The sample records roughly 180,000 clones, around 82% being singletons. The sample taken for sequencing was peripheral blood. All receptors come from a woman aged 80 or over with active or convalescent COVID-19. Both conserved end residues are part of each CDR3. The D gene is left open where the match is weak. The size field is filled for only some rows; it gives once, few, many or a size class.

j_call d_call clone_size v_call cdr3_aa cdr3_nt
TRBJ1-5 - - TRBV27 CASSLCQTDNQPQHF TGTGCCAGCAGTTTATGCCAGACAGACAATCAGCCCCAGCATTTT
TRBJ1-5 TRBD1 - TRBV5-8 CASSPRGVRQPQHF TGTGCCAGCAGCCCCAGGGGGGTTCGGCAGCCCCAGCATTTT
TRBJ2-7 TRBD2 - TRBV6-6 CATWGGSSYEQYF TGTGCCACTTGGGGGGGGAGCTCCTACGAGCAGTACTTC
TRBJ1-1 TRBD1 - TRBV15 CATSRDHLLGTGEEVVGVTEAFF TGTGCCACCAGCAGAGATCATCTTCTTGGGACAGGGGAAGAGGTAGTCGGGGTCACTGAAGCTTTCTTT
TRBJ2-7 TRBD2 - TRBV6-4 CASSPWGGSHEQYF TGTGCCAGTTCTCCTTGGGGAGGGTCCCACGAGCAGTACTTC
TRBJ1-5 TRBD1 - TRBV19 CASSITTGDQPQHF TGTGCCAGTAGTATTACGACAGGGGATCAGCCCCAGCATTTT
TRBJ2-6 - - TRBV28 CASSLFGQHNVLTF TGTGCCAGCAGTTTATTCGGACAACACAACGTCCTGACTTTC
TRBJ2-1 TRBD1 - TRBV2 CASSPDRGSFNEQFF TGTGCCAGCAGCCCGGACAGGGGATCATTCAATGAGCAGTTCTTC
TRBJ2-7 TRBD2 - TRBV5-4 CASSLFQGLAVPYEQYF TGTGCCAGCAGCTTGTTTCAAGGGCTAGCGGTTCCCTACGAGCAGTACTTC
TRBJ1-1 - - TRBV19 CASLMNTEAFF TGTGCCAGTTTAATGAACACTGAAGCTTTCTTT
TRBJ2-1 TRBD2 - TRBV18 CASSLPSGANNEQFF TGTGCCAGCTCGCTACCTAGCGGAGCTAACAATGAGCAGTTCTTC
TRBJ1-2 - few TRBV3-1/TRBV3-2 CASSQQGNYGYTF TGTGCCAGCAGCCAACAGGGCAACTATGGCTACACCTTC
TRBJ1-6 - few TRBV4-1 CASSLQGSSLSPLHF TGCGCCAGCAGCTTACAGGGTTCTTCGCTTTCACCCCTCCACTTT
TRBJ1-1 - - TRBV7-2 CASSYQARTEAFF TGTGCCAGCAGCTATCAGGCCCGGACTGAAGCTTTCTTT
TRBJ2-1 - - TRBV27 CASSLKGARNEQFF TGTGCCAGCAGTTTAAAAGGGGCTAGGAATGAGCAGTTCTTC
TRBJ1-2 TRBD1 - TRBV4-1 CASSVGTVNYGYTF TGCGCCAGCAGCGTCGGGACAGTTAACTATGGCTACACCTTC
TRBJ1-1 - - TRBV3-1/TRBV3-2 CASSLDWRDTEAFF TGTGCCAGCAGCCTAGACTGGAGGGACACTGAAGCTTTCTTT
TRBJ1-2 TRBD1 - TRBV5-1 CASSLRTGDSYGYTF TGCGCCAGCAGCTTGAGGACAGGGGATAGTTATGGCTACACCTTC
TRBJ2-5 TRBD2 - TRBV2 CASSDPFVRTSGLRETQYF TGTGCCAGCAGTGATCCCTTCGTGAGGACTAGCGGGCTGAGGGAGACCCAGTACTTC
TRBJ2-7 - - TRBV7-2 CASSFRDTGSYEQYF TGTGCCAGCAGCTTCCGGGACACGGGCAGTTACGAGCAGTACTTC
TRBJ1-1 - - TRBV20-1 CSASRPGALSYTEAFF TGCAGTGCTAGTCGGCCAGGGGCGTTATCTTACACTGAAGCTTTCTTT
TRBJ1-2 - - TRBV30 CAWSRRQTIANYGYTF TGTGCCTGGAGTAGAAGACAGACCATTGCTAACTATGGCTACACCTTC
TRBJ2-7 - few TRBV6-1 CASSEHRRAWNEQYF TGTGCCAGCAGTGAACACCGGAGGGCCTGGAACGAGCAGTACTTC
TRBJ1-1 TRBD1 once TRBV18 CASSPSYGTGGASAEAFF TGTGCCAGCTCGCCCTCATACGGGACAGGGGGCGCGTCCGCTGAAGCTTTCTTT
TRBJ2-1 TRBD1 - TRBV18 CASSPRGQGGSNEQFF TGTGCCAGCTCACCTAGGGGACAGGGGGGAAGCAATGAGCAGTTCTTC
TRBJ2-2 - once TRBV19 CASSIGLGSGYTGELFF TGTGCCAGTAGTATCGGTCTGGGGAGCGGGTACACCGGGGAGCTGTTTTTT
TRBJ2-1 TRBD2 - TRBV5-1 CASSTTSGSSYNEQFF TGCGCCAGCAGTACGACTAGCGGGAGCTCCTACAATGAGCAGTTCTTC
TRBJ1-2 TRBD1 - TRBV6-6 CASSTPDRVGYGYTF TGTGCCAGCAGTACCCCCGACAGGGTAGGGTATGGCTACACCTTC
TRBJ2-2 TRBD1 - TRBV5-4 CASSPGGHGGGGELFF TGTGCCAGCAGCCCAGGGGGACACGGAGGAGGCGGGGAGCTGTTTTTT
TRBJ2-1 - - TRBV30 CAWSPSVVGEQFF TGTGCCTGGAGTCCCTCTGTAGTCGGTGAGCAGTTCTTC
TRBJ1-3 - - TRBV20-1 CSARVRDTIYF TGCAGTGCTAGGGTACGGGACACCATATATTTT
TRBJ1-1 - - TRBV9 CASSVLGSTEAFF TGTGCCAGCAGCGTTTTAGGGAGCACTGAAGCTTTCTTT
TRBJ2-3 - - TRBV10-3 CAISGLSTDTQYF TGTGCCATCAGCGGACTTAGCACAGATACGCAGTATTTT
TRBJ2-1 - - TRBV20-1 CSGSRGTNEQFF TGCAGTGGTAGTCGGGGAACGAATGAGCAGTTCTTC
TRBJ2-7 TRBD1 - TRBV6-2/TRBV6-3 CASSPYRGEQYF TGTGCCAGCAGTCCGTACAGGGGCGAGCAGTACTTC
TRBJ2-1 - - TRBV6-5 CASRMGRTGRNEQFF TGTGCCAGCAGGATGGGGAGAACAGGGCGCAATGAGCAGTTCTTC
TRBJ1-2 TRBD1 - TRBV29-1 CSVEEDRAPYGYTF TGCAGCGTTGAGGAGGACAGGGCACCCTATGGCTACACCTTC
TRBJ1-3 TRBD1 - TRBV3-1/TRBV3-2 CASSLRTGGFGNTIYF TGTGCCAGCAGCCTTAGGACAGGGGGCTTTGGAAACACCATATATTTT
TRBJ2-1 - few TRBV5-1 CASSPTDRYNEQFF TGCGCCAGCAGCCCCACGGACAGATACAATGAGCAGTTCTTC
TRBJ1-2 - - TRBV12-5 CASGAGITYGYTF TGTGCTAGCGGAGCGGGTATCACATATGGCTACACCTTC
TRBJ1-5 TRBD1 - TRBV2 CASSESQGHQPQHF TGTGCCAGCAGTGAATCACAGGGGCACCAGCCCCAGCATTTT
TRBJ2-3 TRBD2 - TRBV28 CASRVMGGTDTQYF TGTGCCAGCAGAGTCATGGGGGGGACAGATACGCAGTATTTT
TRBJ1-4 - - TRBV6-6 CAISSVRYNEKLFF TGTGCCATCTCCTCAGTCCGATATAATGAAAAACTGTTTTTT
TRBJ1-3 - - TRBV18 CASSPMAAGSGNTIYF TGTGCCAGCTCACCAATGGCGGCAGGGTCTGGAAACACCATATATTTT
TRBJ2-3 - - TRBV13 CASTPPSAMVGDTQYF TGTGCCAGCACCCCGCCTAGCGCCATGGTCGGAGATACGCAGTATTTT
TRBJ1-6 - - TRBV9 CASSATPGHVNSPLHF TGTGCCAGCAGCGCCACCCCGGGACACGTTAATTCACCCCTCCACTTT
TRBJ1-2 TRBD1 - TRBV12-3/TRBV12-4 CASRSDRGGGYTF TGTGCCAGCAGGTCGGACAGGGGAGGTGGCTACACCTTC
TRBJ1-4 - - TRBV7-9 CASSYLAAENEKLFF TGTGCCAGCAGCTATCTCGCGGCAGAAAATGAAAAACTGTTTTTT
TRBJ1-1 - - TRBV3-1/TRBV3-2 CASSRKVGDMNTEAFF TGTGCCAGCAGCCGAAAAGTGGGGGACATGAACACTGAAGCTTTCTTT
TRBJ2-2 - - TRBV5-1 CASSTPGTNTGELFF TGCGCCAGCAGCACGCCGGGAACGAACACCGGGGAGCTGTTTTTT
TRBJ2-7 - - TRBV2 CATRLGQGAYEQYF TGTGCCACTAGACTCGGACAAGGGGCCTACGAGCAGTACTTC
TRBJ2-7 TRBD2 - TRBV2 CASSELAGGSNEQYF TGTGCCAGCAGTGAATTAGCGGGAGGGTCCAACGAGCAGTACTTC
TRBJ2-1 TRBD1 - TRBV2 CASGRTGGDLGQFF TGTGCCAGCGGACGGACAGGGGGCGATTTGGGGCAGTTCTTC
TRBJ1-5 - - TRBV21-1 CASSKAGCWSQPQHF TGTGCCAGCAGCAAAGCAGGTTGTTGGAGCCAGCCCCAGCATTTT
TRBJ2-1 - - TRBV19 CASRFRDSPMGDEQFF TGTGCCAGTAGGTTCAGGGACTCTCCTATGGGGGATGAGCAGTTCTTC
TRBJ1-5 - few TRBV7-7 CASSLERRVRNQPQHF TGTGCCAGCAGCTTAGAGCGGAGGGTCCGCAATCAGCCCCAGCATTTT
TRBJ2-1 TRBD1 - TRBV2 CASRDRDMVFDEQFF TGTGCCAGCAGGGACAGGGATATGGTATTCGATGAGCAGTTCTTC
TRBJ2-7 - - TRBV19 CASSKIAYLYEQYF TGTGCCAGTAGTAAGATTGCCTACCTCTACGAGCAGTACTTC
TRBJ2-1 TRBD2 - TRBV5-1 CASSLALTSGREVGSYNEQFF TGCGCCAGCAGCTTGGCCCTGACTAGCGGGAGGGAAGTAGGGTCCTACAATGAGCAGTTCTTC